Listed here are 17 T cell receptor beta chains from one sample, sequenced in a study of CXCR3-negative and CXCR3-positive naive CD8 T cells. 5' RACE with UMI labels generated the TRB cDNA libraries. TCRdb processed the 5' RACE reads again and assigns one entry to each CDR3 protein, with no DNA. Its table lists about 7,400 distinct CDR3 sequences. The sequenced sample consisted of naive CXCR3- CD8+ T cells from blood. Subset here: CD45RO-CCR7+CD27+CD95- naive CD8+ T cells lacking CXCR3 (TNR3-). The receptors here all came from a human donor in good health. Some clones in this sample may be carry-over from other donors' samples.

The CDR3 is CASSPPEVYTDTQYF. This sequence joins TRBV7-9 and TRBJ2-3. The CDR3 loop spans 15 amino acids. Germline V lookup: CDR1 SEHNR, CDR2 FQNEAQ (reference sequence).

Measured by frequency, this clonotype is medium-sized. The chain uses TRBV5-1 and TRBJ2-3; TCRdb names TRBD2, which stays unverified in the absence of DNA. In germline, CDR1 is SGHRS, CDR2 YFSETQ. The CDR3 sequence is 16 residues long. The CDR3 sequence is CASSLSTSGGPDTQYF.

Frequency places this clonotype as medium-sized (0.01 to 0.1%). The V call is TRBV5-1, the J call TRBJ2-5; TCRdb picks TRBD1, but there is no DNA to check that call. The germline V gene has CDR1 SGHRS and CDR2 YFSETQ. CDR3 length: 15 amino acids. The CDR3 loop is CASSLSGTGEETQYF.

The chain recombines TRBV2 with TRBJ1-2; the D call of TRBD1 rests on TCRdb alone, since no DNA is present to check it. Germline lookup yields CDR1 SNHLY and CDR2 FYNNEI. This CDR3 is 14 amino acids long. The CDR3 here is CASSEEAGVALFTF.

This clonotype is identified as medium-sized from frequency. The chain employs TRBV20-1 and TRBJ1-4; the D call of TRBD1 rests on TCRdb alone, since no DNA is present to check it. Germline V CDR1 and CDR2: DFQATT, SNEGSKA (reference sequence). The CDR3 is 16 amino acids. CDR3 protein: CSASSPTGATNEKLFF.

This clonotype is labeled medium-sized (0.01 to 0.1%) based on frequency. The V gene is TRBV5-1, the J gene TRBJ2-3; the D call from TCRdb, TRBD1, cannot be confirmed without DNA. The CDR3 runs 16 residues. Looked up from germline, CDR1 is SGHRS and CDR2 is YFSETQ. The CDR3 loop reads CASSGGTGGDTDTQYF.

The chain recombines TRBV9 with TRBJ2-1; TCRdb's D gene call, TRBD1, goes unchecked for lack of DNA. Germline V lookup: CDR1 SGDLS, CDR2 YYNGEE. This CDR3 is built from 17 residues. CDR3 region: CASSKTWDALLYNEQFF. Combining the CDR3 with reference TRBV9 and TRBJ2-1 gives the whole variable domain DSGVTQTPKHLITATGQRVTLRCSPRSGDLSVYWYQQSLDQGLQFLIQYYNGEERAKGNILERFSAQQFPDLHSELNLSSLELGDSALYFCASSKTWDALLYNEQFFGPGTRLTVL.

The chain links TRBV29-1 to TRBJ2-2. CDR3 length equals 11 residues. CDR1 is SQVTM, CDR2 ANQGSEA, per germline. The CDR3 is CSVEVTGELFF.

This clonotype is identified as medium-sized from frequency. The rearrangement joins TRBV27 to TRBJ2-3; the TCRdb D gene call, TRBD2, has no DNA to confirm it. The CDR3 is made up of 17 amino acids. From germline, CDR1 is MNHEY and CDR2 SMNVEV (reference sequence). This CDR3 is CASSPPELAARTDTQYF.

This clonotype is deemed medium-sized (0.01 to 0.1%) by its frequency. This chain uses TRBV29-1 with TRBJ2-1; TCRdb names TRBD2, which stays unverified in the absence of DNA. In germline, CDR1 is SQVTM, CDR2 ANQGSEA. CDR3 length equals 14 residues. Here the CDR3 reads CSGALAESYNEQFF.

By frequency, this clonotype registers medium-sized. CDR3 amino acids: CSVVRANTGELFF. The chain joins TRBV29-1 to TRBJ2-2. Germline V CDR1 and CDR2: SQVTM, ANQGSEA. The CDR3 extends over 13 amino acids.

V and J are TRBV29-1 and TRBJ2-7. The CDR3 has 13 residues. Germline V CDR1 and CDR2: SQVTM, ANQGSEA. CDR3 amino acids: CSVLTGSSYEQYF.

Measured by frequency, this clonotype is medium-sized. J is TRBJ2-3 and V is TRBV29-1; the TCRdb call, TRBD1, lacks DNA for checking. The CDR3 has 15 residues. Looked up from germline, CDR1 is SQVTM and CDR2 is ANQGSEA. Here the CDR3 reads CSVVPPGRYADTQYF.

This clonotype is identified as medium-sized (0.01 to 0.1%) from frequency. The V gene is TRBV29-1, the J gene TRBJ2-7; the TRBD1 assignment by TCRdb is unverifiable without DNA. Germline CDR1 reads SQVTM; CDR2 reads ANQGSEA. The CDR3 spans 12 residues. The CDR3 sequence: CSVRDSSYEQYF.

The V call is TRBV5-6, the J call TRBJ1-1. Germline lookup yields CDR1 SGHDT and CDR2 YYEEEE. The CDR3 runs to 12 residues. The CDR3 loop is CASSLGVAEAFF.

This clonotype is called medium-sized based on its frequency. The chain uses TRBV28 and TRBJ2-1; TCRdb lists TRBD1, though no DNA is available to test this call. The CDR3 covers 14 residues. The germline V gene encodes CDR1 MDHEN and CDR2 SYDVKM. CDR3 in amino acids: CASSFDGIYNEQFF. The full variable domain, rest sourced from reference TRBV28 and TRBJ2-1, is DVKVTQSSRYLVKRTGEKVFLECVQDMDHENMFWYRQDPGLGLRLIYFSYDVKMKEKGDIPEGYSVSREKKERFSLILESASTNQTSMYLCASSFDGIYNEQFFGPGTRLTVL.

In terms of frequency, this clonotype is medium-sized. The chain is built from TRBV11-2 and TRBJ2-1; TCRdb picks TRBD1, but there is no DNA to check that call. The CDR3 extends over 16 amino acids. Germline V gives CDR1 SGHAT, CDR2 FQNNGV. This chain's CDR3 is CASSPPRESSYNEQFF.